This T cell receptor beta chain originates from a study of early T cells in non-severe SARS-CoV-2 infection. Individual cDNA molecules received unique molecular identifiers. TCRdb processed the 5' RACE reads anew with MiXCR; each CDR3 protein has one entry. Here the sample spans 40,000 to 50,000 distinct CDR3 sequences, around 14% being singletons. The sequencing input was whole blood. This receptor was obtained from an adult who was a healthcare worker with PCR-confirmed SARS-CoV-2 infection or an uninfected control (not recorded which).

The CDR3 is CASSFGVAGANVLTF. The CDR3 region has the DNA TGTGCCAGCAGTTTTGGGGTCGCCGGGGCCAACGTCCTGACTTTC. V and J are TRBV21-1 and TRBJ2-6; the table's D call, TRBD1, was not checked against the DNA. TRBV21-1 is noted as a pseudogene. CDR3 length: 15 amino acids.